The sequence of this T cell receptor beta chain was determined in a study of T cell responses to AZD1222 COVID-19 vaccine. General study points: There were repertoire samples only from the period after the peak T cell response. Donors in the cohort were predominantly white British and more often female, and clonal diversity was possibly underestimated.

Comment on this clone: Its specificity is unknown.

Some clones are missing from TCRdb's copy, which holds only in-frame ones; the method was immunoSEQ multiplex PCR. Of tens of thousands of clones in the sample, around 82% were seen once. It was second doses at about 4 or about 12 weeks that were pooled. CDR1 is MDHEN, CDR2 SYDVKM, per germline. The V and J ends lost 2 bases and 0 bases, in that order; junction bases with no gene match: 9. The length of the CDR3 is 18 residues. The sequence derives from an adult who received the AZD1222 COVID-19 vaccine. The starting material was peripheral blood, obtained 28 days after the second AZD1222 dose. The chain couples TRBV28 to TRBJ2-1; 8 positions match TRBD2. The CDR3 region is CASSLKRGTPSSYNEQFF. CDR3 nucleotides: TGTGCCAGCAGTTTAAAGCGGGGGACGCCCAGCTCCTACAATGAGCAGTTCTTC. The full variable domain, with the rest looked up from reference TRBV28 and TRBJ2-1, is DVKVTQSSRYLVKRTGEKVFLECVQDMDHENMFWYRQDPGLGLRLIYFSYDVKMKEKGDIPEGYSVSREKKERFSLILESASTNQTSMYLCASSLKRGTPSSYNEQFFGPGTRLTVL.